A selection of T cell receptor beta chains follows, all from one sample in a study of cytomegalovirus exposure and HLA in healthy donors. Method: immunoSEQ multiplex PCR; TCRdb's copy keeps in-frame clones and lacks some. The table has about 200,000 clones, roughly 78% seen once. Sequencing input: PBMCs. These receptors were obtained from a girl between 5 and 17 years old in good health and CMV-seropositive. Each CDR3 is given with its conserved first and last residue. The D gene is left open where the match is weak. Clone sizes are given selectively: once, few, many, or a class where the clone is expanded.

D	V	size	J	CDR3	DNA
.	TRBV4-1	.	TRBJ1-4	CASSQAGRVVEKLFF	TGCGCCAGCAGCCAAGCAGGCAGGGTAGTTGAAAAACTGTTTTTT
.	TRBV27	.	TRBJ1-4	CASSFRERSHEKLFF	TGTGCCAGCAGTTTCCGGGAGCGGAGCCATGAAAAACTGTTTTTT
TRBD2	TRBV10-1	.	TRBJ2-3	CASSWTSGGADTQYF	TGCGCCAGCAGTTGGACTAGCGGGGGGGCAGATACGCAGTATTTT
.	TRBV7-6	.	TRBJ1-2	CASSPGREYPWGYTF	TGTGCCAGCAGCCCCGGACGGGAATACCCGTGGGGCTACACCTTC
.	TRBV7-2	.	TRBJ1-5	CASSAGRVGNQPQHF	TGTGCCAGCAGCGCCGGCAGGGTTGGCAATCAGCCCCAGCATTTT
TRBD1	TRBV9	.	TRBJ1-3	CASSVTGDGNTIYF	TGTGCCAGCAGCGTGACAGGGGACGGAAACACCATATATTTT
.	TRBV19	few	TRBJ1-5	CATAGVTRPLNQPQHF	TGTGCCACTGCGGGGGTCACCCGGCCCTTGAATCAGCCCCAGCATTTT
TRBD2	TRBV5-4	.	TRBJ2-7	CASSLEARGGVYEQYF	TGTGCCAGCAGCTTGGAGGCAAGGGGAGGGGTATACGAGCAGTACTTC
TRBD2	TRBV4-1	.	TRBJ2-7	CASSLGTSGNFEQYF	TGCGCCAGCAGCCTAGGGACTAGCGGAAACTTTGAGCAGTACTTC
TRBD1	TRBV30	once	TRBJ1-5	CAWKGGGNQPQHF	TGTGCCTGGAAAGGGGGCGGCAATCAGCCCCAGCATTTT
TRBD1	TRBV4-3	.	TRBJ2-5	CASSPRQGKGETQYF	TGCGCCAGCAGCCCTCGACAGGGAAAGGGAGAGACCCAGTACTTC
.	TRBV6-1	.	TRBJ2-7	CASSDLTPTPPGNSYEQYF	TGTGCCAGCAGTGATTTAACCCCCACTCCCCCAGGGAACTCCTACGAGCAGTACTTC
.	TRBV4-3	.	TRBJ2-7	CASSQGQAYEQYF	TGCGCCAGCAGCCAAGGACAGGCCTACGAGCAGTACTTC
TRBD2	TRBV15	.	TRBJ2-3	CATSRVASGGGADTQYF	TGTGCCACCAGCAGAGTCGCGAGCGGGGGAGGTGCAGATACGCAGTATTTT
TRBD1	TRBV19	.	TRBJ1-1	CASSRGQGETEAFF	TGTGCCAGTAGTCGCGGACAGGGAGAGACTGAAGCTTTCTTT
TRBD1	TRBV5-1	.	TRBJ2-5	CASSWRTGGTQETQYF	TGCGCCAGCAGCTGGAGGACAGGGGGGACCCAAGAGACCCAGTACTTC
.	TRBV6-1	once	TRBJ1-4	CASKAGMNEKLFF	TGTGCCAGCAAGGCAGGCATGAATGAAAAACTGTTTTTT
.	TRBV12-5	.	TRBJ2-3	CASGPGSGFPDTQYF	TGTGCTAGTGGTCCCGGTTCAGGGTTCCCAGATACGCAGTATTTT
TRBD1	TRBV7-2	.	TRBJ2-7	CASSVAGTDSYEQYF	TGTGCCAGCAGCGTTGCCGGGACAGATTCCTACGAGCAGTACTTC
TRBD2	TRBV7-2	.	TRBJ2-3	CASSFGTSGGYTQYF	TGTGCCAGCAGCTTCGGGACTAGCGGGGGATATACGCAGTATTTT
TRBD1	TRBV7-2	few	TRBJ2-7	CASSPGDGTGFYEQYF	TGTGCCAGCAGCCCCGGCGACGGGACAGGGTTCTACGAGCAGTACTTC
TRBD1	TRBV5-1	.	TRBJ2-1	CASSFPRDRADNEQFF	TGCGCCAGCAGCTTCCCCCGGGACAGGGCCGACAATGAGCAGTTCTTC
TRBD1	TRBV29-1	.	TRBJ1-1	CSVPGGVGTEAFF	TGCAGCGTACCAGGGGGCGTTGGAACTGAAGCTTTCTTT
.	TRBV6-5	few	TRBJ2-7	CASTFTRGSEQYF	TGTGCCAGCACCTTCACGAGGGGGTCCGAGCAGTACTTC
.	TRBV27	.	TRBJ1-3	CASSSHSLSGNTIYF	TGTGCCAGCAGTTCGCACAGCCTCTCTGGAAACACCATATATTTT
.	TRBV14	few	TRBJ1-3	CASSLNRVAGNTIYF	TGTGCCAGCAGCCTTAACAGGGTTGCAGGAAACACCATATATTTT
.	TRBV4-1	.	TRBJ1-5	CASSQVGQGANQPQHF	TGCGCCAGCAGCCAAGTCGGGCAGGGTGCCAATCAGCCCCAGCATTTT
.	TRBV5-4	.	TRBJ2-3	CASSVDSGPQYF	TGTGCCAGCAGCGTGGACAGCGGCCCGCAGTATTTT
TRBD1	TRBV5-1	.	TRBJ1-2	CASSLQGTNYGYTF	TGCGCCAGCAGCTTACAGGGGACCAACTATGGCTACACCTTC
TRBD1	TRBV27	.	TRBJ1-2	CASSFSRGLYGYTF	TGTGCCAGCAGTTTCTCCAGGGGGCTTTATGGCTACACCTTC
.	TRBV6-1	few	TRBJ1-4	CASSPGMTNEKLFF	TGTGCCAGCAGTCCGGGGATGACTAATGAAAAACTGTTTTTT
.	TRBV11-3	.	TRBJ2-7	CASSPVWAPGGALYEQYF	TGTGCCAGCAGCCCGGTGTGGGCTCCGGGGGGCGCATTATACGAGCAGTACTTC
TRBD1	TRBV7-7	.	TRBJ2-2	CASSSGGAGTGELFF	TGTGCCAGCAGCTCAGGGGGCGCGGGAACCGGGGAGCTGTTTTTT
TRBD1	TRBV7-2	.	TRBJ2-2	CASSPAGGFFTGELFF	TGTGCCAGCAGCCCAGCAGGGGGCTTTTTTACCGGGGAGCTGTTTTTT
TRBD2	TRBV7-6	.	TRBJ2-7	CASSLSSGDWDEQYF	TGTGCCAGCAGCTTATCAAGCGGGGATTGGGACGAGCAGTACTTC
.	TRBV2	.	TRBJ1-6	CASSVGEGGSPLHF	TGTGCCAGCAGTGTCGGGGAGGGTGGTTCACCCCTCCACTTT
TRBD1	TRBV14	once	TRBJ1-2	CASSRDRGLGGYTF	TGTGCCAGCAGCCGTGACAGGGGGCTGGGCGGCTACACCTTC
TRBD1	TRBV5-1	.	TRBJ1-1	CASSEGQGTGNTEAFF	TGCGCCAGCAGCGAAGGACAGGGAACGGGAAACACTGAAGCTTTCTTT
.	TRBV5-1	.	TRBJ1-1	CASSLYGYSIGVTEAFF	TGCGCCAGCAGCTTGTATGGTTACTCCATCGGGGTCACTGAAGCTTTCTTT
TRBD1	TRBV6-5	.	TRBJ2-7	CASSYSGPGGTYEQYF	TGTGCCAGCAGTTACTCTGGCCCAGGGGGCACCTACGAGCAGTACTTC
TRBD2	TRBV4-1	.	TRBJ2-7	CASSELPSGASYEQYF	TGCGCCAGCAGCGAACTCCCTAGCGGGGCCTCCTACGAGCAGTACTTC
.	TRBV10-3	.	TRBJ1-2	CAISENQFFQSGILRDYGYTF	TGTGCCATCAGTGAGAACCAGTTCTTTCAGTCAGGGATTCTTCGGGACTATGGCTACACCTTC
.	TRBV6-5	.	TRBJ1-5	CASRRAGKGQPQHF	TGTGCCAGCAGACGAGCAGGGAAGGGGCAGCCCCAGCATTTT
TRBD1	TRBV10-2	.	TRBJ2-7	CASSDGTVVYEQYF	TGCGCCAGCAGTGATGGGACAGTAGTCTACGAGCAGTACTTC
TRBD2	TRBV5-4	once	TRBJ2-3	CASSPRTSGGGDTQYF	TGTGCCAGCAGCCCTCGGACTAGCGGGGGCGGGGATACGCAGTATTTT
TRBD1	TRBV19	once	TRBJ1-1	CASSSTGGGTEAFF	TGTGCCAGCTCCTCGACAGGGGGAGGAACTGAAGCTTTCTTT